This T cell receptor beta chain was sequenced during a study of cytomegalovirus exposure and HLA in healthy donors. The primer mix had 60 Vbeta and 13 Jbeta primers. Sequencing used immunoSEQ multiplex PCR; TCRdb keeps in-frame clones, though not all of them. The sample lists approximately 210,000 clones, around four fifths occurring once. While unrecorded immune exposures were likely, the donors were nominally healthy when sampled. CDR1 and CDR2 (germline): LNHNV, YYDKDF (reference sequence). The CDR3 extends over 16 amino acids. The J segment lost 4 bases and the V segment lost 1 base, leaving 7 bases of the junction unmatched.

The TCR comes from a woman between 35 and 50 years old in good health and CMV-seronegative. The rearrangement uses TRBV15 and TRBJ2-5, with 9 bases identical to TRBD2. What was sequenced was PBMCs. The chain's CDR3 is CATSRVASGIGETQYF. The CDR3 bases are TGTGCCACCAGCAGAGTTGCTAGCGGGATCGGAGAGACCCAGTACTTC.